This TCR beta chain came from a study of blood T cell repertoires in COVID-19. This CDR3 comprises 14 residues. Germline lookup yields CDR1 SGHKS and CDR2 YYEKEE (reference sequence). V lost 2 bases and J lost 5, with 10 bases in between. Here immunoSEQ multiplex PCR was the method, and the copy in TCRdb shows in-frame clones only, minus some. The table lists 240,000 or so clones, about 80% of them singletons. Sequencing was done on a sample of peripheral blood. The rearrangement joins TRBV5-5 to TRBJ1-4; unclear D gene. This sequence was found in a woman older than 75 with acute or convalescent COVID-19. This CDR3 reads CASSLSRWNEKLFF. The CDR3 bases are TGTGCCAGCAGCTTAAGTCGGTGGAATGAAAAACTGTTTTTT.